The next 16 T cell receptor beta chains were all read from a single sample in a study of regulatory T cells in long-lasting Graves disease. The time point denotes: newly diagnosed GD, antithyroid drugs for less than 3 months. RNA from PBMCs was the source of the TCR library. Assembly of TCR beta libraries relied on iRepertoire HTBI primers together with Arm-PCR of CDR3 regions. TCRdb recomputed calls from the multiplex PCR reads with MiXCR, one row per CDR3 protein. This sample has 400,000 to 500,000 distinct CDR3 sequences, with about 16% found just once. These data also formed part of another study, on T cells in Graves' hyperthyroidism and ophthalmopathy.

Source: peripheral blood mononuclear cells (PBMCs), taken at new diagnosis, from a patient treated with antithyroid drugs. The receptors come from a woman in her 30s with Graves disease.

The chain has TRBV6-9 and TRBJ2-4; maybe TRBD1 (6 bases). Germline lookup yields CDR1 MNHGY and CDR2 SVAAGI. Trimming left V 3 bases short and J 3 bases short, with 15 bases between. The CDR3 has 16 residues. The CDR3 region is CASSYTTGGSKNIQYF. CDR3 bases: TGTGCCAGCAGTTACACGACAGGAGGTAGCAAAAACATTCAGTACTTC.

The chain links TRBV7-8 to TRBJ2-1; 7 positions agree with TRBD1. The CDR3 runs 16 residues. V lost 5 bases, J lost 7 bases, and 14 bases stayed unmatched. Germline assignment: CDR1 SGHVS and CDR2 FQNEAQ. CDR3 sequence: CASSNTGERSGNEQFF. The CDR3 region has the DNA TGTGCCAGCAGCAATACAGGGGAAAGGTCAGGAAATGAGCAGTTCTTC.

In its sample, this clonotype was seen many times. J is TRBJ2-2 and V is TRBV12-3 or TRBV12-4; D remains unclear. Between the trimmed V and J ends, which lost 0 bases and 7 bases, there was a span of 9 bases. The CDR3 runs to 14 residues. The chain's CDR3 is CASSLAVSGGELFF. The CDR3 DNA is TGTGCCAGCAGTTTAGCTGTCTCGGGCGGGGAGCTGTTTTTT.

The genes are TRBV20-1 and TRBJ2-2; 10 positions match TRBD2. Unmatched junction bases numbered 10, after V lost 6 bases and J lost 3 bases. This CDR3 is 16 amino acids long. CDR1 and CDR2 from the germline V gene are DFQATT and SNEGSKA (reference sequence). The CDR3 region is CSAPRSGRADTGELFF. The CDR3, as DNA: TGCAGTGCCCCGAGAAGCGGGAGGGCCGACACCGGGGAGCTGTTTTTT.

This clonotype was observed many times. V gene TRBV20-1 combines with J gene TRBJ2-1; D gene ambiguous. In germline, CDR1 is DFQATT, CDR2 SNEGSKA (reference sequence). CDR3 size: 15 residues. Deletions cut 5 bases from V and 0 bases from J, with 14 bases between. CDR3 DNA sequence: TGCAGTGCTGCGCCTACACGCAGCTCCTACAATGAGCAGTTCTTC. It codes for CSAAPTRSSYNEQFF.

This clonotype was recorded many times. The chain couples TRBV15 to TRBJ2-3; the match to TRBD2 covers 13 bases. The germline V gene has CDR1 LNHNV and CDR2 YYDKDF (reference sequence). V shed 4 bases, J shed 1 base, and the junction held 5 bases outside the gene matches. The CDR3 runs 17 residues. The CDR3: CATSIRGLAGGTDTQYF. In DNA form, the CDR3 reads TGTGCCACCAGCATACGAGGACTAGCGGGAGGCACAGATACGCAGTATTTT. The full variable domain, its missing parts supplied by reference TRBV15 and TRBJ2-3, is DAMVIQNPRYQVTQFGKPVTLSCSQTLNHNVMYWYQQKSSQAPKLLFHYYDKDFNNEADTPDNFQSRRPNTSFCFLDIRSPGLGDTAMYLCATSIRGLAGGTDTQYFGPGTRLTVL.

This clonotype was observed many times. This CDR3 reads CASSPRAGIKTGELFF. DNA for the CDR3: TGTGCCAGCAGCCCTCGGGCTGGGATAAAAACCGGGGAGCTGTTTTTT. The V and J genes are TRBV2 and TRBJ2-2; D uncertain. From germline, CDR1 is SNHLY and CDR2 FYNNEI. The V gene lost 6 bases and the J gene lost 5 bases, with 19 bases spanning the gap. CDR3 length: 16 amino acids.

This clonotype was detected ten times or more. The rearrangement uses TRBV3-1 and TRBJ1-1; 8 nucleotides match TRBD1. Trimming at V came to 2 bases and at J to 4 bases, leaving 6 bases not matched to a gene. Germline CDR1 LGHDT, CDR2 YNNKEL (reference sequence). The CDR3 loop spans 15 amino acids. CDR3 nucleotides: TGTGCCAGCAGCCAATCGAGGACAGGGCCCACTGAAGCTTTCTTT. It is translated as CASSQSRTGPTEAFF.

This clonotype has a count of ten or more. V and J are TRBV6-1 and TRBJ1-4, with D tentatively TRBD1 (5 bases). This CDR3 is 12 amino acids long. CDR1 and CDR2 (germline): MNHNS, SASEGT. Trimming removed 6 bases at V and 7 bases at J, with 9 bases between. The CDR3 DNA follows: TGTGCCAGCAGCAGGGCAGGTGAAAAACTGTTTTTT. This gives the protein CASSRAGEKLFF.

This clonotype turned up a few times. The chain employs TRBV19 and TRBJ2-1; 7 positions agree with TRBD1. The V gene's germline CDR1 is LNHDA and CDR2 SQIVND (reference sequence). This CDR3 is 16 amino acids long. With V trimmed by 3 bases and J by 0 bases, 5 bases remained unmatched. The CDR3 DNA reads TGTGCCAGTAGTATCGAGGGGGCCAGCTCCTACAATGAGCAGTTCTTC. This encodes CASSIEGASSYNEQFF.

The table lists this clonotype with many counts. The V and J genes are TRBV7-6 and TRBJ2-7; 8 bases map to TRBD2. This CDR3 comprises 18 residues. CDR1 and CDR2 (germline): SGHVS, FNYEAQ. Unmatched junction bases numbered 13, after V lost 0 bases and J lost 3 bases. The CDR3, as DNA: TGTGCCAGCAGCTTAGCGTCCCCTACTAGCGGAGGACTCTACGAGCAGTACTTC. Its protein is CASSLASPTSGGLYEQYF.

This clonotype was seen a few times. The V call is TRBV9, the J call TRBJ2-5; weak D call: TRBD2 (6 bases). Germline V gene data show CDR1 as SGDLS and CDR2 as YYNGEE. This CDR3 has 15 amino acids. V dropped 7 bases and J dropped 5 bases, with 21 bases sitting between them. The CDR3: CASAAGNPLGETQYF. CDR3 in DNA: TGTGCCAGCGCTGCGGGAAACCCCCTCGGGGAGACCCAGTACTTC.

This clonotype was seen at least ten times. The V call is TRBV28, the J call TRBJ2-5; D unresolved. Trimming pared 4 bases from V and 5 bases from J, leaving 8 bases between. CDR3 length equals 12 residues. Germline assignment: CDR1 MDHEN and CDR2 SYDVKM. CDR3 nucleotide sequence: TGTGCCAGCAGTTCCGTCATGGAGACCCAGTACTTC. This gives the protein CASSSVMETQYF.

This clonotype was counted many times. The V gene is TRBV6-5, the J gene TRBJ1-2, with TRBD1 identical over 10 bases. V was clipped by 4 bases and J by 7 bases; unmatched bases: 9. CDR1 is MNHEY, CDR2 SVGAGI, per germline. This CDR3 comprises 15 residues. The CDR3 is CASSSGTGVSRGYTF. DNA of the CDR3: TGTGCCAGCAGTTCCGGGACAGGGGTTAGTCGTGGCTACACCTTC.

This clonotype was detected ten times or more. The chain links TRBV7-8 to TRBJ2-7; TRBD2 agrees at 10 bases. The CDR3 consists of 14 residues. The J segment lost 3 bases and the V segment lost 3 bases, leaving 2 bases of the junction unmatched. Germline V CDR1 and CDR2: SGHVS, FQNEAQ. DNA of the CDR3: TGTGCCAGCAGCTTGGGACTAGCGAACTACGAGCAGTACTTC. Translated, it gives CASSLGLANYEQYF. Using reference TRBV7-8 and TRBJ2-7 for the parts outside the CDR3, the full variable domain is GAGVSQSPRYKVAKRGQDVALRCDPISGHVSLFWYQQALGQGPEFLTYFQNEAQLDKSGLPSDRFFAERPEGSVSTLKIQRTQQEDSAVYLCASSLGLANYEQYFGPGTRLTVT.

The rearrangement uses TRBV18 and TRBJ2-2, with D possibly TRBD2 on 6 matching bases. The V gene's germline CDR1 is KGHSH and CDR2 LQKENI. The germline V and J ends were trimmed by 4 bases and 7 bases, with 10 bases remaining between them. This CDR3 spans 13 amino acids. The CDR3 sequence: CASSQAGRGELFF. Written as DNA, the CDR3 is TGTGCCAGCTCACAGGCGGGACGCGGGGAGCTGTTTTTT.